A selection of T cell receptor beta chains follows, all from one sample in a study of CD8 T cells in ankylosing spondylitis. TCRdb redid the calling of the 5' RACE reads with MiXCR, one entry per CDR3 protein. The table lists over 110,000 distinct CDR3 sequences, 8% to 9% of them singletons. Source material: synovial fluid, either unsorted or a sorted T cell fraction (not recorded which). The receptors originated from a male donor with ankylosing spondylitis. The CDR3 runs from the conserved cysteine through the conserved F or W. A D gene is named only where the DNA matches it firmly. Clone size is stated in some rows and not others, as once, few, many or a class when expanded.

abundance | j_gene | v_gene | d_gene | CDR3nt | CDR3aa
few | TRBJ2-4 | TRBV20-1 | TRBD2 | TGCAGTGCTAGAGATCCGGGTAGCGGGAGGGCCGGAAACATTCAGTACTTC | CSARDPGSGRAGNIQYF
many | TRBJ2-2 | TRBV7-2 | - | TGTGCCAGCAGCGGTTGGGCCACCGGGGAGCTGTTTTTT | CASSGWATGELFF
- | TRBJ2-5 | TRBV4-3 | - | TGCGCCAGCAGCCAAGGAGAAGGAGGGACGGCCCAAGAGACCCAGTACTTC | CASSQGEGGTAQETQYF
- | TRBJ1-6 | TRBV28 | - | TGTGCCACCCAAAGATCGGACGGGACAAGGCCGCTCCACTTT | CATQRSDGTRPLHF
many | TRBJ2-7 | TRBV12-2 | - | TGTGCAAGTCGCTTAGCTAAACAAAACTACGAGCAGTACTTC | CASRLAKQNYEQYF
- | TRBJ1-2 | TRBV7-8 | - | TGTGCCAGCAGCTCACGATGGGCTGGCTACACCTTC | CASSSRWAGYTF
- | TRBJ2-7 | TRBV20-1 | - | TGCAGTGCTAGCTCCAGGGGACCCACCTCCTACGAGCAGTACTTC | CSASSRGPTSYEQYF
- | TRBJ2-1 | TRBV20-1 | - | TGCAGTGCCAGGGGCGGGGCTCCTACCCTTGCAAACAATGAGCAGTTCTTC | CSARGGAPTLANNEQFF
few | TRBJ1-4 | TRBV5-1 | - | TGCGCCAGCAGCTTGGACTCAGGGAATAGGGAACTGTTTTTT | CASSLDSGNRELFF
many | TRBJ2-3 | TRBV5-6 | - | TGTGCCAGCAGTTACGTAGATACGCAGTATTTT | CASSYVDTQYF
many | TRBJ2-7 | TRBV7-2 | - | TGTGCCAGCAGCTTAGGAGGACACTACTACGAGCAGTACTTC | CASSLGGHYYEQYF
many | TRBJ1-2 | TRBV20-1 | TRBD1 | TGCAGTGCTACACAGACAGGGCTGGGCTATGGCTACACCTTC | CSATQTGLGYGYTF
few | TRBJ2-6 | TRBV5-1 | - | TGCGCCAGCAGCCCTATCAGGGCATACGGGGCCAACGTCCTGACTTTC | CASSPIRAYGANVLTF
- | TRBJ2-3 | TRBV7-8 | - | TGTGCCAGCAGCTACGCTCTTCAAACCACGCAGTATTTT | CASSYALQTTQYF
many | TRBJ2-1 | TRBV5-5 | - | TGTGCCAGCAGCCAACTATTCGGCAATGAGCAGTTCTTC | CASSQLFGNEQFF
few | TRBJ2-3 | TRBV20-1 | - | TGCAGTGCGGATCGGGTTGGTAGCACAGATACGCAGTATTTT | CSADRVGSTDTQYF
many | TRBJ1-4 | TRBV4-2 | TRBD1 | TGTGCCAGCAGCCAAACGGACAGGGAAGGTGAAAAACTGTTTTTT | CASSQTDREGEKLFF
few | TRBJ1-5 | TRBV28 | - | TGTGCCAGCAGGCCCTCCGGCTGGGGTTTGCAGCCCCAGCATTTT | CASRPSGWGLQPQHF
few | TRBJ2-1 | TRBV20-1 | TRBD2 | TGCAGTGCTAGAGATCGTAAGCGGGATCACCTTATATACAATGAGCAGTTCTTC | CSARDRKRDHLIYNEQFF
many | TRBJ2-7 | TRBV29-1 | - | TGCAGCGTTGTAACAGGATTCTACGAGCAGTACTTC | CSVVTGFYEQYF
many | TRBJ1-5 | TRBV7-3 | - | TGTGCCAGCAGCTTAAAGGGGGGACAGCCCCAGCATTTT | CASSLKGGQPQHF
many | TRBJ1-1 | TRBV6-5 | TRBD1 | TGTGCCAGCAGTTACGGGACAGGGGCGAACACTGAAGCTTTCTTT | CASSYGTGANTEAFF
- | TRBJ2-1 | TRBV11-2 | - | TGTGCCAGCAGCTTAGATACATGGGGCGGTGAGCAGTTCTTC | CASSLDTWGGEQFF
few | TRBJ1-1 | TRBV19 | - | TGTGCCAGTAGTACCCAGGGGTTCACTGAAGCTTTCTTT | CASSTQGFTEAFF
many | TRBJ2-7 | TRBV5-1 | TRBD1 | TGCGCCAGCAGCTGGGGACAGGGGGGTAACGAGCAGTACTTC | CASSWGQGGNEQYF
- | TRBJ1-5 | TRBV19 | - | TGTGCCAGTAGCGTCGACAGGAATCAGCCCCAGCATTTT | CASSVDRNQPQHF
few | TRBJ1-2 | TRBV12-3/TRBV12-4 | TRBD1 | TGTGCCAGCAGGTTAGGACAGGGCCCATATGGCTACACCTTC | CASRLGQGPYGYTF
many | TRBJ1-1 | TRBV4-2 | TRBD1 | TGTGCCAGCAGCCCGACAGGGGGTAGGGATGAAGCTTTCTTT | CASSPTGGRDEAFF
- | TRBJ2-5 | TRBV7-6 | TRBD1 | TGTGCCAGCAGCTTGCCGGGACAGGGGGCTGAGACCCAGTACTTC | CASSLPGQGAETQYF
medium-sized | TRBJ2-2 | TRBV5-1 | TRBD1 | TGCGCCAGCAGCTGGGACAGACTCACCGGGGAGCTGTTTTTT | CASSWDRLTGELFF
- | TRBJ2-1 | TRBV9 | - | TGTGCCAGCAGCGTAGGGGAACCGGGTGAGCAGTTCTTC | CASSVGEPGEQFF
- | TRBJ1-1 | TRBV7-8 | - | TGTGCCAGCAGCTTAAGGATGGGGGTAATGAACACTGAAGCTTTCTTT | CASSLRMGVMNTEAFF
many | TRBJ2-1 | TRBV4-1 | - | TGCGCCAGCAGCCAATCAGGGGTGATGTACAATGAGCAGTTCTTC | CASSQSGVMYNEQFF
few | TRBJ2-3 | TRBV7-2 | - | TGTGCCAGCAGCTTTGTCGCAGATACGCAGTATTTT | CASSFVADTQYF
few | TRBJ2-7 | TRBV2 | TRBD1 | TGTGCCAGGGGAGGACAGGGTAGACCCTACGAGCAGTACTTC | CARGGQGRPYEQYF
- | TRBJ2-3 | TRBV7-2 | TRBD2 | TGTGCCAGCAGCTTTGGACTAGCCGCAGATACGCAGTATTTT | CASSFGLAADTQYF
- | TRBJ1-5 | TRBV27 | - | TGTGCCAGCAGTTTTACATCTTATAGCAATCAGCCCCAGCATTTT | CASSFTSYSNQPQHF
few | TRBJ2-7 | TRBV4-3 | - | TGCGCCAGCAGCCAAGATCAGGGCCGAAGCTCCTACGAGCAGTACTTC | CASSQDQGRSSYEQYF
few | TRBJ2-5 | TRBV7-2 | - | TGTGCCAGCAGCTTAGTAGGTTCCCTAATCCAAGAGACCCAGTACTTC | CASSLVGSLIQETQYF
few | TRBJ2-3 | TRBV11-3 | TRBD2 | TGTGCCAGCAGCTTTTCACTAGCGGGGTACACAGATACGCAGTATTTT | CASSFSLAGYTDTQYF
many | TRBJ1-5 | TRBV2 | TRBD1 | TGTGCCAGCAGTCTAGACAGGGGGGGCAATCAGCCCCAGCATTTT | CASSLDRGGNQPQHF
many | TRBJ2-1 | TRBV12-3/TRBV12-4 | TRBD1 | TGTGCCAGCGGCTCACAGGACAGGGGGTTATACAATGAGCAGTTCTTC | CASGSQDRGLYNEQFF
few | TRBJ1-5 | TRBV5-1 | - | TGCGCCAGCAGCTTGGTAGGAGGGAATAAGCAGCCCCAGCATTTT | CASSLVGGNKQPQHF
few | TRBJ2-7 | TRBV28 | TRBD1 | TGTGCCAGCAGTTCACGGGACAGCTCCTACGAGCAGTACTTC | CASSSRDSSYEQYF
- | TRBJ2-7 | TRBV7-2 | - | TGTGCCAGCAGCTTGCTACTTCGGGGGCGGGAGCAGTACTTC | CASSLLLRGREQYF
many | TRBJ2-1 | TRBV29-1 | - | TGCAGCGTTGCTAGAGGGGATGAGCAGTTCTTC | CSVARGDEQFF
- | TRBJ2-2 | TRBV20-1 | - | TGCAGTGCTAGACGATCTGGACTCACCGGGGAGCTGTTTTTT | CSARRSGLTGELFF
- | TRBJ2-3 | TRBV5-5 | - | TGTGCCAGCAGCTTCCAGCCAGGGGTAGATACGCAGTATTTT | CASSFQPGVDTQYF
many | TRBJ2-1 | TRBV20-1 | - | TGCAGTGCCCCGATGGGGGGTCGAGATGAGCAGTTCTTC | CSAPMGGRDEQFF
many | TRBJ2-5 | TRBV7-2 | - | TGTGCCAGCAGCCTCTTATCAAGCGAGACCCAGTACTTC | CASSLLSSETQYF
- | TRBJ1-5 | TRBV7-2 | - | TGTGCCAGCAGCCCGACCAGTAATCAGCCCCAGCATTTT | CASSPTSNQPQHF
few | TRBJ2-7 | TRBV6-6 | - | TGTGCCAGCAGTTATCAGGGATCCTACGAGCAGTACTTC | CASSYQGSYEQYF
few | TRBJ1-5 | TRBV20-1 | - | TGCAGTGCCCCCATCCCAGGGACTAATCAGCCCCAGCATTTT | CSAPIPGTNQPQHF
many | TRBJ2-7 | TRBV4-3 | - | TGCGCCAGCAGCCAAGACTCGGAATACAACGAGCAGTACTTC | CASSQDSEYNEQYF
medium-sized | TRBJ2-7 | TRBV12-3/TRBV12-4 | TRBD1 | TGTGCCAGCAGTTTAAACAGGGGCTACGAGCAGTACTTC | CASSLNRGYEQYF
few | TRBJ2-7 | TRBV7-2 | - | TGTGCCAGCAGCTTAGTGGACGATGGGGCCTACGAGCAGTACTTC | CASSLVDDGAYEQYF